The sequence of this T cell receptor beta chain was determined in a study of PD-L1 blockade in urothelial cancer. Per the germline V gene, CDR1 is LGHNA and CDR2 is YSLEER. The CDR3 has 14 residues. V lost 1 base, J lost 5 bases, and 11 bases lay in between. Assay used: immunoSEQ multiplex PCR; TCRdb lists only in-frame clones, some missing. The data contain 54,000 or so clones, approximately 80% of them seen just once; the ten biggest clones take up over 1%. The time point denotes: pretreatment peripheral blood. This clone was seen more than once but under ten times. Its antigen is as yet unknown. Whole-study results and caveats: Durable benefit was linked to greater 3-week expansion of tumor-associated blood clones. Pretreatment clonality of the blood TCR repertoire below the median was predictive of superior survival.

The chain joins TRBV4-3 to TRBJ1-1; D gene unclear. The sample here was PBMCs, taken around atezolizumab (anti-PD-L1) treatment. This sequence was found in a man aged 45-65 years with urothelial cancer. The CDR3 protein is CASSQGWTGTEAFF. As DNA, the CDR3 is TGCGCCAGCAGCCAAGGTTGGACGGGGACTGAAGCTTTCTTT.